This T cell receptor beta chain appears in the sequencing data of a study of blood T cell repertoires in COVID-19. Libraries were prepared by immunoSEQ multiplex PCR; TCRdb keeps only in-frame clonotypes and omits some of them. Among tens of thousands of clones, 74% were seen once, and the ten largest hold approximately 28%. Germline CDR1 is SGHTA and CDR2 is FQGNSA. The CDR3 extends over 14 amino acids. The germline V and J ends were trimmed by 1 base and 4 bases, with 10 bases remaining between them. The chain links TRBV7-2 to TRBJ1-2; unclear D gene. The clonotype comes from a woman of 80 years or more with acute or convalescent COVID-19. The sequenced sample consisted of peripheral blood. In nucleotides, the CDR3 is TGTGCCAGCAGCTTAGACCGAGTGGTCTATGGCTACACCTTC. Translated, it gives CASSLDRVVYGYTF.